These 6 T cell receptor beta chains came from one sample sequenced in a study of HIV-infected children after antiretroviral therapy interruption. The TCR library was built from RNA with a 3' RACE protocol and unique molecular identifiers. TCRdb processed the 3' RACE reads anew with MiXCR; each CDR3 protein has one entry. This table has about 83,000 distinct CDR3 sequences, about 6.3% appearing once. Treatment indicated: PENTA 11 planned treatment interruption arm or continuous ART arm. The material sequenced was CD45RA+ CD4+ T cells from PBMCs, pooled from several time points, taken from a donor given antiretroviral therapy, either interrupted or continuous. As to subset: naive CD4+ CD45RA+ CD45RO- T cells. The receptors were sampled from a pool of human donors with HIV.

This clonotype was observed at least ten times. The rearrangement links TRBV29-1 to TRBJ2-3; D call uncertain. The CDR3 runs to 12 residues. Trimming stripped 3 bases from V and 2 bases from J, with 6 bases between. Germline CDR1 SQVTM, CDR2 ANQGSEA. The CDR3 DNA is TGCAGCGTTGAGGTGTACACAGATACGCAGTATTTT. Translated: CSVEVYTDTQYF.

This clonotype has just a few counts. CDR3 amino acids: CASSPRHDPNYGYTF. CDR3 coding DNA: TGTGCCAGCAGCCCAAGACATGATCCCAACTATGGCTACACCTTC. V usage is TRBV4-2 and J usage is TRBJ1-2; D not certain. The CDR3 covers 15 residues. Germline assignment: CDR1 LGHNA and CDR2 YNFKEQ. V was pared by 4 bases and J by 2 bases, with 14 bases between.

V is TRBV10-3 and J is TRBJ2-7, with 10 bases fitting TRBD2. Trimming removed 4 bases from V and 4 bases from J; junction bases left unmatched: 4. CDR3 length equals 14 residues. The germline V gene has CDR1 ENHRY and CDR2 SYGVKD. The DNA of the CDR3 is TGTGCCATCAGTGGCCCGGGACTAGCGTACGAGCAGTACTTC. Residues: CAISGPGLAYEQYF.

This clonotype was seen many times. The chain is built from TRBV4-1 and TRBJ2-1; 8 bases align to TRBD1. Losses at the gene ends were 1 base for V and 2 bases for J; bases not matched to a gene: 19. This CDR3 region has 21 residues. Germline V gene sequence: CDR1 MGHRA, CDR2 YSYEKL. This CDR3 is CASSQGLLRDRLDHAYNEQFF. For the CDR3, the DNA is TGCGCCAGCAGCCAAGGGCTTCTCCGGGACAGGCTTGATCACGCCTACAATGAGCAGTTCTTC.

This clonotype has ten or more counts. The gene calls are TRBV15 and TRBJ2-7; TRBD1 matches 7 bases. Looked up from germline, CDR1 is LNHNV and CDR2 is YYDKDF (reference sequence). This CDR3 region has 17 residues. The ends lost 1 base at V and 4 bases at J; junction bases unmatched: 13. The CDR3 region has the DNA TGTGCCACCAGCAGAGGAATTGGTGGACAGGAACGGTACGAGCAGTACTTC. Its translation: CATSRGIGGQERYEQYF.

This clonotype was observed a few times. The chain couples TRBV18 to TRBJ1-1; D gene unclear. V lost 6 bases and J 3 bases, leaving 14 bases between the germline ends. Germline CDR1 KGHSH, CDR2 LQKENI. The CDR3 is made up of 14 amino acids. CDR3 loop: CASSRPHLDTEAFF. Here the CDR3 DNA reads TGTGCCAGCTCCCGGCCGCATTTGGACACTGAAGCTTTCTTT.